This T cell receptor beta chain was documented in a study of radiotherapy plus CTLA-4 blockade in lung cancer. General observations from the study: Alongside interferon-beta, early blood T cell clone dynamics were reportedly the best predictor of response. Clones of tumor-derived TCRs expanded in blood after radiotherapy plus ipilimumab.

Using immunoSEQ multiplex PCR, the repertoire was profiled, and TCRdb retains in-frame clones only, with some absent. Of some 110,000 clones listed, more than 75% are singletons. In the case of this clone: Its antigen is not known.

V was pared by 3 bases and J by 4 bases, with 12 bases between. Germline CDR1 reads LNHDA; CDR2 reads SQIVND (reference sequence). The CDR3 totals 15 residues. Sample: peripheral blood, taken from a patient treated with radiotherapy plus ipilimumab. The receptor was isolated from a human donor with non-small cell lung cancer that progressed on radiotherapy plus ipilimumab. Some clones in this sample may be carry-over from other donors' samples. The chain employs TRBV19 and TRBJ2-2, with D uncertain. CDR3 nucleotides: TGTGCCAGTAGTATCGGCCTGGCTGGCACCGGGGAGCTGTTTTTT. It encodes CASSIGLAGTGELFF. The full variable domain, its missing parts supplied by reference TRBV19 and TRBJ2-2, is DGGITQSPKYLFRKEGQNVTLSCEQNLNHDAMYWYRQDPGQGLRLIYYSQIVNDFQKGDIAEGYSVSREKKESFPLTVTSAQKNPTAFYLCASSIGLAGTGELFFGEGSRLTVL.